This T cell receptor beta chain was identified during a study of cytomegalovirus exposure and HLA in healthy donors. CDR1 is MNHEY and CDR2 is SVGAGI in the germline V gene. The V gene lost 8 bases and the J gene lost 4 bases, with 14 bases spanning the gap. The CDR3 covers 13 residues. The PCR was carried out with 60 Vbeta primers and 13 Jbeta primers. The table came from immunoSEQ multiplex PCR; TCRdb's copy has only in-frame clones and leaves some out. There are about 82,000 clones in the sample; around a tenth occur only once, and around 25% lies in the top ten. This clone was found a few times. The rearrangement uses TRBV6-5 and TRBJ2-5; D ambiguous. The TCR sequence derives from a man in his sixties in good health and CMV-seropositive. Sequencing was performed on PBMCs. CDR3 coding DNA: TGTGCCAGCGGTCAGACGCGGAGAGAGACCCAGTACTTC. This codes for CASGQTRRETQYF.